Listed here are 12 T cell receptor beta chains from one sample, sequenced in a study of shared clonotypes between healthy human individuals. TCRdb's copy holds only in-frame clones and misses some; the assay was immunoSEQ multiplex PCR. This repertoire shows 1.5 million to 2.5 million clones, about 95% found once; its top ten account for approximately 1.2%. The naive CD8 subset, CD45RO-negative cells positively selected for CCR7, excluded terminally differentiated effector memory CD45RA+ cells. Sequenced material: naive CD8+ T cells sorted from blood. Source of these receptors: a man aged 18 to 35 in good health.

This CDR3 reads CAWNPADRITLNTEAFF. The CDR3 DNA is TGTGCCTGGAACCCGGCGGACAGAATTACTCTGAACACTGAAGCTTTCTTT. V is TRBV30 and J is TRBJ1-1, with D perhaps TRBD1 (6 bases). The CDR3 is made up of 17 amino acids. Germline V lookup: CDR1 GTSNPN, CDR2 SVGIG (reference sequence). The V end lost 4 bases, the J end lost 0 bases, and 21 bases lay between the germline ends.

The rearrangement links TRBV7-9 to TRBJ2-3, with 10 bases that match TRBD1. The length of the CDR3 is 15 residues. Germline lookup yields CDR1 SEHNR and CDR2 FQNEAQ (reference sequence). Losses at the gene ends were 4 bases for V and 6 bases for J; bases not matched to a gene: 7. CDR3 DNA sequence: TGTGCCAGCAGCTCCGGACAGGGGGTTCTTGATACGCAGTATTTT. Protein: CASSSGQGVLDTQYF.

Points on this clone: The same CDR3 arises from other DNA sequences in this sample as well. The CDR3 DNA reads TGCGCCAGCAGCCAAGGACTAGCGGGAGCCTACGAGCAGTACTTC. Protein: CASSQGLAGAYEQYF. V and J are TRBV4-3 and TRBJ2-7; 12 bases are a match to TRBD2. Germline-derived CDR1 and CDR2 are LGHNA and YSLEER. CDR3 size: 15 residues. With 1 base clipped from V and 2 bases from J, the junction kept 0 bases outside the gene matches.

The chain couples TRBV27 to TRBJ2-1; a weak D match, TRBD1 (6 bases). Trimming removed 6 bases from V and 4 bases from J, with 10 bases in between. This CDR3 region has 13 residues. CDR1 is MNHEY, CDR2 SMNVEV, per germline (reference sequence). The CDR3 DNA follows: TGTGCCAGCAGCGGACAGTATTACAATGAGCAGTTCTTC. It specifies CASSGQYYNEQFF.

CDR3 nucleotides: TGCGCCAGCAGCCAAGAAAGGACGGGGGTTGGAGGCTACACCTTC. Encoded protein: CASSQERTGVGGYTF. The rearrangement joins TRBV4-3 to TRBJ1-2; maybe TRBD1 (5 bases). Germline-derived CDR1 and CDR2 are LGHNA and YSLEER. V lost 0 bases and J 8 bases, leaving 16 bases between the germline ends. CDR3 length: 15 amino acids.

The V call is TRBV7-9, the J call TRBJ1-6, with D tentatively TRBD1 (5 bases). The CDR3 covers 14 residues. V was cut by 5 bases and J by 5 bases, with 10 bases left in between. Germline V gene data show CDR1 as SEHNR and CDR2 as FQNEAQ (reference sequence). This CDR3 reads CASSEKGNNSPLHF. The CDR3 bases are TGTGCCAGCAGCGAAAAGGGGAATAATTCACCCCTCCACTTT.

The chain couples TRBV19 to TRBJ1-2; TRBD1 is a possible D gene (6 bases). The CDR3 covers 17 residues. Germline CDR1 LNHDA, CDR2 SQIVND (reference sequence). V was clipped by 3 bases and J by 3 bases, with 20 bases between them. The CDR3 nucleotides are TGTGCCAGTAGTATTTTTACCGAGGACAGTGTCGACTATGGCTACACCTTC. This encodes CASSIFTEDSVDYGYTF.

This clone was detected once. CDR3 sequence reads: CASSLVNPYEQYF. The CDR3 nucleotides are TGTGCCAGCAGCTTAGTAAACCCGTACGAGCAGTACTTC. V gene TRBV11-2 combines with J gene TRBJ2-7; D is unresolved. V gave up 1 base and J gave up 4 bases, with 8 bases separating them. The CDR3 sequence is 13 residues long. Looked up from germline, CDR1 is SGHAT and CDR2 is FQNNGV.

The chain employs TRBV28 and TRBJ1-1, with a tentative D call TRBD1 (5 bases). From germline, CDR1 is MDHEN and CDR2 SYDVKM. V was pared by 7 bases and J by 4 bases, with 10 bases between. The CDR3 has 12 residues. CDR3 sequence: CASTWGGTEAFF. The DNA for the CDR3 is TGTGCCAGCACCTGGGGGGGCACTGAAGCTTTCTTT.

The chain recombines TRBV5-4 with TRBJ2-7; no clear D gene. The CDR3 length is 19 residues. The V and J ends lost 4 bases and 0 bases respectively, with 26 bases between them. Germline V gives CDR1 SGHNT, CDR2 YYREEE (reference sequence). The CDR3 DNA follows: TGTGCCAGCAGCCGTACCACCCAAGGGTCGGGTTTCTACTCCTACGAGCAGTACTTC. Its translation is CASSRTTQGSGFYSYEQYF. The full variable domain, completed using reference TRBV5-4 and TRBJ2-7, is ETGVTQSPTHLIKTRGQQVTLRCSSQSGHNTVSWYQQALGQGPQFIFQYYREEENGRGNFPPRFSGLQFPNYSSELNVNALELDDSALYLCASSRTTQGSGFYSYEQYFGPGTRLTVT.

The chain joins TRBV7-9 to TRBJ1-1; D uncertain. Germline assignment: CDR1 SEHNR and CDR2 FQNEAQ (reference sequence). This CDR3 comprises 15 residues. Deletions cut 1 base from V and 2 bases from J, with 11 bases between. CDR3 loop: CASSLGNQANTEAFF. The CDR3 coding sequence is TGTGCCAGCAGCTTAGGAAATCAGGCCAACACTGAAGCTTTCTTT.

This chain joins TRBV5-4 and TRBJ2-7, with D possibly being TRBD1 (6 bases). V lost 3 bases and J 2 bases, leaving 9 bases between the germline ends. The CDR3 consists of 13 residues. Per the germline V gene, CDR1 is SGHNT and CDR2 is YYREEE (reference sequence). CDR3 region: CASSSRGTYEQYF. CDR3 nucleotide sequence: TGTGCCAGCAGCTCCAGGGGCACCTACGAGCAGTACTTC.